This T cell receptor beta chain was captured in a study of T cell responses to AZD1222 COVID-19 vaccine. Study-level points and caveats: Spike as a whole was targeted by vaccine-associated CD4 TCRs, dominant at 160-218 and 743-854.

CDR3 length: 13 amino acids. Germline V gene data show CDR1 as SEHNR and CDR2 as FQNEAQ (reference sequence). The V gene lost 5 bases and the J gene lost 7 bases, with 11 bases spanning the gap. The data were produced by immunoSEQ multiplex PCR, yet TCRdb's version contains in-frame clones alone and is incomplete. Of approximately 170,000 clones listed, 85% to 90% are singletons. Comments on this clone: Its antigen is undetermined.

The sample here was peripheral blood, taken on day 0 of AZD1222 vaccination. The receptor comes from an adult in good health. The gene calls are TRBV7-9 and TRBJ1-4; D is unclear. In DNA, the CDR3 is TGTGCCAGCAGCCAACAGTCTAGTGAAAAACTGTTTTTT. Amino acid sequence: CASSQQSSEKLFF. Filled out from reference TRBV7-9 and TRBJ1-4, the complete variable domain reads DTGVSQNPRHKITKRGQNVTFRCDPISEHNRLYWYRQTLGQGPEFLTYFQNEAQLEKSRLLSDRFSAERPKGSFSTLEIQRTEQGDSAMYLCASSQQSSEKLFFGSGTQLSVL.